Sequencing of this T cell receptor (beta chain) was carried out in a study of T cell repertoires in cytomegalovirus infection. Study as a whole: Public TCR beta signatures provided an indication of both CMV infection and a matching HLA type. Study-wide results and limits: Clonotype analysis showed dominance of the ex vivo response by HLA-C-restricted CMV-specific TCR beta clonotypes.

Comment on this clonotype: Its cognate antigen is unknown.

TCRdb used MiXCR to reprocess the reads, holding one entry per CDR3 protein. In the table there are about 360,000 distinct CDR3 sequences, roughly 18% of which are singletons. The germline gives CDR1 DFQATT, CDR2 SNEGSKA (reference sequence). V gave up 6 bases and J gave up 4 bases, with 6 bases separating them. The CDR3 runs to 10 residues. Material: PBMCs. This receptor was identified in a human donor in good health (CMV status not recorded). Some clones in this sample may be carry-over from other donors' samples. The gene calls are TRBV20-1 and TRBJ2-5; D unclear. The CDR3 region has the DNA TGCAGTGCGTTCCGAGAGACCCAGTACTTC. It translates to CSAFRETQYF.